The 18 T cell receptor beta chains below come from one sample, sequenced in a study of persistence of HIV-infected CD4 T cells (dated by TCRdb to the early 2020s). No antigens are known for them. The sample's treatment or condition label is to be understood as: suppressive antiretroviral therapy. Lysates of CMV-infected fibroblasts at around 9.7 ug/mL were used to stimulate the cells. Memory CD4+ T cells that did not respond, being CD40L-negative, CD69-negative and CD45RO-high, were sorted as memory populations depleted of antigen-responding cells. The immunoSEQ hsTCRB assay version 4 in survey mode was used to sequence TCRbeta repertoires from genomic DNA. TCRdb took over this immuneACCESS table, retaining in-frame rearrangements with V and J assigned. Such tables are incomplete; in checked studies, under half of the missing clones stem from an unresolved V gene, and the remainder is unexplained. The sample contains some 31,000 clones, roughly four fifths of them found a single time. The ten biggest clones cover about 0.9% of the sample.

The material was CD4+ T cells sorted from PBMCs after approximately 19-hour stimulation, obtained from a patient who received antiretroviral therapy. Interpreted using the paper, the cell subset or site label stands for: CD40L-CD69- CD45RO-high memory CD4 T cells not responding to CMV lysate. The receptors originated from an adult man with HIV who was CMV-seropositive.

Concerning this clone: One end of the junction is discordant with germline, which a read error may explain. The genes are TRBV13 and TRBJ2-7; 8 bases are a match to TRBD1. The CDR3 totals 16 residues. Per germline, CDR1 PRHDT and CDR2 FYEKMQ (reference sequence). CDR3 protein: CASSVGQGMGYYEQYF. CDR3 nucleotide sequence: TGTGCCAGCAGCGTAGGACAGGGAATGGGCTACTACGAGCAGTACTTC.

The CDR3 protein is CASSLAPGNNEQFF. The CDR3 region has the DNA TGTGCCAGCAGCCTAGCTCCAGGAAACAATGAGCAGTTCTTC. This rearrangement joins TRBV5-5 to TRBJ2-1, with D possibly being TRBD2 (5 bases). From germline, CDR1 is SGHKS and CDR2 YYEKEE (reference sequence). The CDR3 runs to 14 residues. V was trimmed by 4 bases and J by 5 bases, leaving 13 bases between them.

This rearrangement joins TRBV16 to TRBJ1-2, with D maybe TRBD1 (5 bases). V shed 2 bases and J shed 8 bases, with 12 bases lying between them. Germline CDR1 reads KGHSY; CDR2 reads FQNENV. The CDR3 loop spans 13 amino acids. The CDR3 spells CASSQRDRRGYTF. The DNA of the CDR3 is TGTGCCAGCAGCCAACGCGACAGAAGGGGCTACACCTTC.

The CDR3 region has the DNA TGTGCCAGCAGCTTAGGCCAGGGTATCACTGAAGCTTTCTTT. Encoded protein: CASSLGQGITEAFF. The V gene is TRBV7-6, the J gene TRBJ1-1; possible D gene TRBD1, 5 bases. The CDR3 extends over 14 amino acids. Germline V gene lookup returns CDR1 SGHVS and CDR2 FNYEAQ. Trimming shortened V by 1 base and J by 4 bases, and 10 bases separated the two germline ends.

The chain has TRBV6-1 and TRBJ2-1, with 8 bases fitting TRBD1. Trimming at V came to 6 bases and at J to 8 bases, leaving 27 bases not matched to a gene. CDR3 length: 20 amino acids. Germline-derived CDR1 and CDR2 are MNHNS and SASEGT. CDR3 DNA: TGTGCCAGCAGAGAACTACCCCGGAGCTTCCGGGACAGGTGGCACGATGAGCAGTTCTTC. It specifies CASRELPRSFRDRWHDEQFF.

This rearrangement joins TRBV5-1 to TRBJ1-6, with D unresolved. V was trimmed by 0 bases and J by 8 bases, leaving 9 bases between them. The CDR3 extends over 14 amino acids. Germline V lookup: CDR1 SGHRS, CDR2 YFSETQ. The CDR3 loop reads CASSLGQSYSPLHF. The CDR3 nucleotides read TGCGCCAGCAGCTTGGGTCAGTCCTATTCACCCCTCCACTTT.

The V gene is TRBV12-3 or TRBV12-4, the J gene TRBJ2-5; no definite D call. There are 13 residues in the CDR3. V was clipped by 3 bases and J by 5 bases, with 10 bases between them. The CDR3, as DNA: TGTGCCAGCAGTTTCGGGCAGGAGGAGACCCAGTACTTC. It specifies CASSFGQEETQYF.

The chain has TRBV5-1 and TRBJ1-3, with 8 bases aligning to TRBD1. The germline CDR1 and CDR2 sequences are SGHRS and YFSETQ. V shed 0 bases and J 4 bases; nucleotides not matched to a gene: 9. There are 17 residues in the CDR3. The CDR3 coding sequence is TGCGCCAGCAGCTTGGCTGATGGGACAGGACAAGGAAACACCATATATTTT. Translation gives CASSLADGTGQGNTIYF.

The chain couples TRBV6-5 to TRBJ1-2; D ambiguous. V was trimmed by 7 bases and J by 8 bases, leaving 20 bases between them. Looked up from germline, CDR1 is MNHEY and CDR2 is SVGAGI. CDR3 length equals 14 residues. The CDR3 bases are TGTGCCAGCACGCCGCACGACCGATCCAGGGGCTACACCTTC. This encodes CASTPHDRSRGYTF.

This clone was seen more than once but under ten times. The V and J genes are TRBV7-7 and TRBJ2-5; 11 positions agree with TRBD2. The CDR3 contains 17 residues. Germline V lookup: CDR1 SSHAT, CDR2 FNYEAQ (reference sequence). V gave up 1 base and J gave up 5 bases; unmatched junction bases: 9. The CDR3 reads CASSLGLAGLGRETQYF. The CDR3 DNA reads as TGTGCCAGCAGCTTAGGACTAGCGGGGCTGGGCCGGGAGACCCAGTACTTC. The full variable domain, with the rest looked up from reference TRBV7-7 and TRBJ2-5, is GAGVSQSPRYKVTKRGQDVTLRCDPISSHATLYWYQQALGQGPEFLTYFNYEAQPDKSGLPSDRFSAERPEGSISTLTIQRTEQRDSAMYRCASSLGLAGLGRETQYFGPGTRLLVL.

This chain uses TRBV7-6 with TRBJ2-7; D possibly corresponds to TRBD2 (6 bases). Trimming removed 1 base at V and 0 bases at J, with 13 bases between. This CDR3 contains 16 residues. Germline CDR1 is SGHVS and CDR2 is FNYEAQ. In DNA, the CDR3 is TGTGCCAGCAGCTTAGGGGCGGCGGGGAGCTCCTACGAGCAGTACTTC. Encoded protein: CASSLGAAGSSYEQYF.

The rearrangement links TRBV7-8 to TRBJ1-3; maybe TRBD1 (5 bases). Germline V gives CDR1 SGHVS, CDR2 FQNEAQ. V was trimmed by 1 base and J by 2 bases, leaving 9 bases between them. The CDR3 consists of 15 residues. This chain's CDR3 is CASSLGRGAGNTIYF. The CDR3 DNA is TGTGCCAGCAGCTTAGGGAGGGGAGCTGGAAACACCATATATTTT.

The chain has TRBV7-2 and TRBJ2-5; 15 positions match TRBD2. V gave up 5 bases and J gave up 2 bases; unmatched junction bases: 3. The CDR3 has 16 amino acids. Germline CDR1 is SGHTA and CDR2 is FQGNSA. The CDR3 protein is CASSTGLAGGQETQYF. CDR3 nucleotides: TGTGCCAGCAGCACGGGACTAGCGGGGGGACAAGAGACCCAGTACTTC.

The CDR3 region is CASSYSERGNEQYF. The CDR3 coding sequence is TGTGCCAGCAGTTACTCGGAGCGGGGAAACGAGCAGTACTTC. V is TRBV6-6 and J is TRBJ2-7; 7 bases align to TRBD2. Germline assignment: CDR1 MNHNY and CDR2 SVGAGI (reference sequence). The ends lost 0 bases at V and 5 bases at J; junction bases unmatched: 4. This CDR3 contains 14 residues.

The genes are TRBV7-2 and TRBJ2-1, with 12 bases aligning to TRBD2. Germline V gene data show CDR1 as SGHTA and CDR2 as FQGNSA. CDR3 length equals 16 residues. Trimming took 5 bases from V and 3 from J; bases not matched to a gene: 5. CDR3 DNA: TGTGCCAGCAGCACCGTACTAGCGGGGGGCTACAATGAGCAGTTCTTC. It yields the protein CASSTVLAGGYNEQFF.

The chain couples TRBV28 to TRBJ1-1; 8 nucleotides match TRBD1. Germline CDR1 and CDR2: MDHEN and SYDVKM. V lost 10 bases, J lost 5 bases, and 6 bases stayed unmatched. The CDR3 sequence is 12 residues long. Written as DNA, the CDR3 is TGTGCCACAGGGGGCGCATTGACTGAAGCTTTCTTT. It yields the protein CATGGALTEAFF.

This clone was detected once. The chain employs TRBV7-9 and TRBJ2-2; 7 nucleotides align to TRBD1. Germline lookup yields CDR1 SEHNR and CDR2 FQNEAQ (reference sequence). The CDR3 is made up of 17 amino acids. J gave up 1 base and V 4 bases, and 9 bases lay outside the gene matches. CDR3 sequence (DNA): TGTGCCAGCAGCTCACTCGGAGACAGGGTGAACACCGGGGAGCTGTTTTTT. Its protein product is CASSSLGDRVNTGELFF.

The CDR3 bases are TGTGCCAGTAGTACCACGGGGTCCTATAATTCACCCCTCCACTTT. It specifies CASSTTGSYNSPLHF. This chain connects TRBV19 to TRBJ1-6, with D unclear. CDR3 length: 15 amino acids. Per the germline V gene, CDR1 is LNHDA and CDR2 is SQIVND (reference sequence). The V end was cut by 4 bases, the J end by 1 base, with 8 bases between.